This T cell receptor beta chain appears in the sequencing data of a study of shared clonotypes between healthy human individuals. The ends were cut back, 4 bases at V and 0 bases at J, with 3 bases in the middle. This CDR3 comprises 12 residues. Germline V gene sequence: CDR1 SGHDT, CDR2 YYEEEE. Points on this clone: Its antigen is not known.

Libraries were prepared by immunoSEQ multiplex PCR; TCRdb keeps only in-frame clonotypes and omits some of them. The table lists some 2.4 million clones, 90% to 95% of them singletons, with 0.36% in the top ten. Study-wide results and limits: Shared across a few donors were around 5% of the naive CD4 clonotypes.

The sequencing sample was made of naive CD4+ T cells from PBMCs. This sample's subset: CD45RA+ positively selected. The J gene is TRBJ2-3, the V gene TRBV5-6; no clear D gene. The sequence derives from a man between 18 and 29 years old in good health. Some clones in this sample may be carry-over from other donors' samples. The CDR3 region is CASSGSTDTQYF. The CDR3 DNA sequence: TGTGCCAGCAGCGGTAGCACAGATACGCAGTATTTT. Drawing the rest from reference TRBV5-6 and TRBJ2-3, the complete variable domain is DAGVTQSPTHLIKTRGQQVTLRCSPKSGHDTVSWYQQALGQGPQFIFQYYEEEERQRGNFPDRFSGHQFPNYSSELNVNALLLGDSALYLCASSGSTDTQYFGPGTRLTVL.